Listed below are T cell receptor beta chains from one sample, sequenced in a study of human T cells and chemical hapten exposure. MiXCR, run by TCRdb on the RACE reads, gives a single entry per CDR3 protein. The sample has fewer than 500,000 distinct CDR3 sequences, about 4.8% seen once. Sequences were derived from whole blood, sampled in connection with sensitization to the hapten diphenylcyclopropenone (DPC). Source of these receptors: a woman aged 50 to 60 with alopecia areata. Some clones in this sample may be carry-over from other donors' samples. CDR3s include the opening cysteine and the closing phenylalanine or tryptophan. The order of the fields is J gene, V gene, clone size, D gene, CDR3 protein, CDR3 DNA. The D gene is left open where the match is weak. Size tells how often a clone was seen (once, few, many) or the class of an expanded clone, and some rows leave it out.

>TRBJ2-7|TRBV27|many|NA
CASRWARGADEQYF
TGTGCCAGCAGGTGGGCTCGCGGAGCAGACGAGCAGTACTTC
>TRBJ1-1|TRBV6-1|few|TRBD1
CASSGWTGRRTEAFF
TGTGCCAGCAGTGGATGGACAGGGCGGAGAACTGAAGCTTTCTTT
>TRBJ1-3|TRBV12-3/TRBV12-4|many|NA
CASSWGQGVNTIYF
TGTGCCAGCAGTTGGGGGCAGGGAGTAAACACCATATATTTT
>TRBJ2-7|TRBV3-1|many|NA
CASSQESGVRQYF
TGTGCCAGCAGCCAAGAGTCTGGCGTTAGGCAGTACTTC
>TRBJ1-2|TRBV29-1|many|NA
CSVEAGGPDGYTF
TGCAGCGTTGAAGCTGGGGGGCCCGATGGCTACACCTTC
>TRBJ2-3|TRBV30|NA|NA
CAWSVFPKGLSSTDTQYF
TGTGCCTGGAGTGTATTTCCGAAGGGACTCTCTAGCACAGATACGCAGTATTTT
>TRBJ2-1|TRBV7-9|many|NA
CASSARLTPNEQFF
TGTGCCAGCAGCGCGCGACTCACCCCCAATGAGCAGTTCTTC
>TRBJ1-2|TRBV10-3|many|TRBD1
CAISEPGQGNYGYTF
TGTGCCATCAGTGAACCGGGACAGGGAAACTATGGCTACACCTTC
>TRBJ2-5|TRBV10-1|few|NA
CARLHLRTQYF
TGCGCCAGATTACATTTGCGAACCCAGTACTTC
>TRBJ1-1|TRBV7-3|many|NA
CASSSNGVETEAFF
TGTGCCAGCAGTTCCAATGGGGTTGAAACTGAAGCTTTCTTT
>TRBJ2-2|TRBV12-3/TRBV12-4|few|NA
CASSLFGVPFF
TGTGCCAGCAGTTTATTCGGGGTCCCCTTTTTT
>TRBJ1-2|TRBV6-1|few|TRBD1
CASSPTTTGVGYTF
TGTGCCAGCAGCCCTACCACGACAGGGGTTGGCTACACCTTC
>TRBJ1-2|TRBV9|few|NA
CASSPQRTF
TGTGCCAGCAGCCCTCAACGCACCTTC
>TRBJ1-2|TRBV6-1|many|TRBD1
CASSVAGTGNYGYTF
TGTGCCAGCAGTGTCGCCGGGACAGGGAACTATGGCTACACCTTC
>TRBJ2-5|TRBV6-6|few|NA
CASLRSETQYF
TGTGCCAGCCTTAGATCGGAGACCCAGTACTTC
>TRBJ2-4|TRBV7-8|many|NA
CASSGSKNIQYF
TGTGCCAGCAGCGGCAGCAAAAACATTCAGTACTTC
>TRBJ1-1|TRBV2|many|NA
CASGKDLNTEAFF
TGTGCCAGCGGAAAAGACTTGAACACTGAAGCTTTCTTT
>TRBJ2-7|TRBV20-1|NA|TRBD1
CSAGGQGAREQYF
TGCAGTGCAGGGGGACAGGGGGCCAGGGAGCAGTACTTC
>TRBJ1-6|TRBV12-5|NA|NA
CASGPGDSPLHF
TGTGCTAGTGGTCCAGGGGATTCACCCCTCCACTTT
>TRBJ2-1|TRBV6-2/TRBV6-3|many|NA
CASSVQAIGAYNEQFF
TGTGCCAGCAGTGTTCAGGCAATTGGCGCCTACAATGAGCAGTTCTTC
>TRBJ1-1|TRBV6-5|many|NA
CASSYHGLKGPTEAFF
TGTGCCAGCAGTTACCATGGGCTTAAAGGGCCAACTGAAGCTTTCTTT
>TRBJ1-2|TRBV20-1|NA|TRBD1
CSAGTGMRNYGYTF
TGCAGTGCGGGGACAGGGATGAGGAACTATGGCTACACCTTC
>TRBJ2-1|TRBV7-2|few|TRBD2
CASSLKAGGTEEQFF
TGTGCCAGCAGCTTAAAAGCGGGGGGGACAGAAGAGCAGTTCTTC
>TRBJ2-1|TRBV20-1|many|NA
CSASLAGEQFF
TGCAGTGCTAGTTTGGCCGGGGAGCAGTTCTTC
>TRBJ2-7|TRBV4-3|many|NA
CASSQVRGSYEQYF
TGTGCCAGCAGCCAAGTTCGGGGCTCCTACGAGCAGTACTTC
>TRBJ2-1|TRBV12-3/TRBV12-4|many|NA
CASSPLGEQFF
TGTGCCAGCAGTCCGCTCGGTGAGCAGTTCTTC
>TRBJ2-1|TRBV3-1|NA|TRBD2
CASSQVPGLTYNEQFF
TGTGCCAGCAGCCAGGTTCCGGGACTAACGTACAATGAGCAGTTCTTC
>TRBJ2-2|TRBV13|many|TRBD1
CASSLLDRDTGELFF
TGTGCCAGCAGCTTACTGGACAGGGACACCGGGGAGCTGTTTTTT
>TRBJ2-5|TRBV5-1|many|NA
CASSLDSGGETQYF
TGCGCCAGCAGCTTAGATAGCGGCGGAGAGACCCAGTACTTC
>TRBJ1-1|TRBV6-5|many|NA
CASSLLMEVGTEAFF
TGTGCCAGCAGCCTCCTGATGGAGGTAGGGACTGAAGCTTTCTTT
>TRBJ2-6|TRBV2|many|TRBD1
CASSEWAGGASGANVLTF
TGTGCCAGCAGTGAATGGGCAGGGGGCGCGTCTGGGGCCAACGTCCTGACTTTC
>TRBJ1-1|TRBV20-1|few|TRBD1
CSALGQAVEAFF
TGCAGTGCTCTGGGACAGGCAGTTGAAGCTTTCTTT
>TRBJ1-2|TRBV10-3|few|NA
CAIFGQVLPNYGYTF
TGTGCCATCTTTGGCCAGGTCCTGCCTAACTATGGCTACACCTTC
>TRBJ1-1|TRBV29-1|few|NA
CSGAHVMNTEAFF
TGCAGCGGGGCGCACGTTATGAACACTGAAGCTTTCTTT
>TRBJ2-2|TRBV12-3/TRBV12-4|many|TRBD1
CASSTGVTGELFF
TGTGCCAGCAGTACAGGGGTCACCGGGGAGCTGTTTTTT
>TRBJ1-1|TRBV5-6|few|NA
CASSLTYANTEAFF
TGTGCCAGCAGCTTGACCTACGCGAACACTGAAGCTTTCTTT
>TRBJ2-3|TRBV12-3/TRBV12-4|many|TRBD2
CASRISGGAANTQYF
TGTGCCAGCAGGATTAGCGGGGGGGCCGCAAATACGCAGTATTTT
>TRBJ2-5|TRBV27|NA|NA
CASSFVDRQETQYF
TGTGCCAGCAGTTTTGTTGACAGACAAGAGACCCAGTACTTC